One and the same sample provided the 2 T cell receptor beta chains below, sequenced in a study of shared clonotypes between healthy human individuals. Clones were sequenced by immunoSEQ multiplex PCR, and TCRdb holds only the in-frame ones, with some missing. The table shows under 1,900,000 clones, with 98% to 99% occurring only once. Material: naive CD4+ T cells sorted from blood. As to subset: CD45RA+ positively selected. The receptors were gathered from a man younger than 40 in good health.

This chain joins TRBV28 and TRBJ2-2; 9 bases are a match to TRBD1. CDR1 is MDHEN, CDR2 SYDVKM, per germline. V was clipped by 3 bases and J by 6 bases; unmatched bases: 8. The CDR3 is 16 amino acids. DNA of the CDR3: TGTGCCAGCAGTTTTAGGAACAGGGGGCTCCCCGGGGAGCTGTTTTTT. Its protein is CASSFRNRGLPGELFF.

The V and J genes are TRBV9 and TRBJ2-1, with D perhaps matching TRBD2 (5 bases). Germline-derived CDR1 and CDR2 are SGDLS and YYNGEE. V gave up 3 bases and J gave up 3 bases, with 16 bases separating them. CDR3 length: 16 amino acids. This CDR3 reads CASSEQLGPLYNEQFF. The CDR3, as DNA: TGTGCCAGCAGCGAACAACTAGGACCCCTCTACAATGAGCAGTTCTTC.